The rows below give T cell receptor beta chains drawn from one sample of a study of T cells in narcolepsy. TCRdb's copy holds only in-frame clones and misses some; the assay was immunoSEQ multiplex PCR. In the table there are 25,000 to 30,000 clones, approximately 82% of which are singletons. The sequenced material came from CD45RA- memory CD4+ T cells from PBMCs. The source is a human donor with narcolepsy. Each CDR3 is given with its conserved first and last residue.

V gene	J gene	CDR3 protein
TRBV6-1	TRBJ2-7	CASTEGTYEQYF
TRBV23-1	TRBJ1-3	CASRPRLGQSGNTIYF
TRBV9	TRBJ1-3	CASSGGRGPGNTIYF
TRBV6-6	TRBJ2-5	CASRNVGVETQYF
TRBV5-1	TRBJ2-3	CASSYGTRGDTQYF
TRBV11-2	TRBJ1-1	CASSLGQGGTEAFF
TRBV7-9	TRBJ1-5	CASSDVVMDGNQPQHF
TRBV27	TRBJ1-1	CASSPFISFDRVTEAFF
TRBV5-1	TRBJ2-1	CASSETGGYNEQFF
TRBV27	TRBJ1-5	CASAFSAGEGQPQHF
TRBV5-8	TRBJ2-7	CASSLHKSSEQYF
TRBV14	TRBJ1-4	CASSPRLGVATNEKLFF
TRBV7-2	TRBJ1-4	CASSLAKTNEKLFF
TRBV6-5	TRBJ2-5	CASSPPRSPYF
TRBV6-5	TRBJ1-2	CASSKTGSYTF
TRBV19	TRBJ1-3	CASRRGTGGNTIYF
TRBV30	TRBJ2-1	CGGRGLAAHNEQFF
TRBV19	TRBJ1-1	CASSSDRATPEAFF
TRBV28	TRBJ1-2	CASTDSLRGSGYTF
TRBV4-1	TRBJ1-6	CASSQGTGENSPLHF
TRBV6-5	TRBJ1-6	CASSYMTGGISPLHF
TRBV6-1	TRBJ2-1	CASSASSGGARFF
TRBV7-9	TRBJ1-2	CASSLRDSRSYGYTF
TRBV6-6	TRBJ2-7	CASSPGAQRALGEQYF
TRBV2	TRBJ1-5	CASSEGLQSNQPQHF
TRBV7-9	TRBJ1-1	CASSPQNMNTEAFF
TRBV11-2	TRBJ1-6	CASSLGGQGDSPLHF
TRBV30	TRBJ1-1	CAWSGAVMNTEAFF
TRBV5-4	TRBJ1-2	CASSSDPRGYTF
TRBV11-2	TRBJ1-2	CASSLDGAANYGYTF
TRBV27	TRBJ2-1	CASSLGQPSYNEQFF
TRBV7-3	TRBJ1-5	CASSLVAVGLRGQPQHF
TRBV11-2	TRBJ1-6	CASSSQTTPLKGANSPLHF
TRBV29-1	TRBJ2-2	CSVETGSGGELFF
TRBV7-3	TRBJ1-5	CASSLSIGAPQHF
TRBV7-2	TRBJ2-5	CASSSMGGQETQYF
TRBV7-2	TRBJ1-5	CASSYGGAGQPQHF
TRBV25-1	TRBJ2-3	CASTGTGSPDTQYF
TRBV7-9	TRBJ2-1	CASSLAGGAEQFF
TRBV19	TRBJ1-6	CASKDSMHSPLHF
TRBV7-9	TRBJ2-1	CASIEGRHNEQFF